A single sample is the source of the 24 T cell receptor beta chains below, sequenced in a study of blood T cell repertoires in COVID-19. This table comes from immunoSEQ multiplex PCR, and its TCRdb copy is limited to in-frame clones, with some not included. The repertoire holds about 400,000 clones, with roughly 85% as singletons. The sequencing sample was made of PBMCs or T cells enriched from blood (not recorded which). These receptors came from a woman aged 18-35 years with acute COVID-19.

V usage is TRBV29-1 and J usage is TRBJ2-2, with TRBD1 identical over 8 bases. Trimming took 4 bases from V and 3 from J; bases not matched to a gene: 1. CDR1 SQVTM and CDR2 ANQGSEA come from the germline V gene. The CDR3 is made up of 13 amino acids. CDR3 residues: CSVGTGYTGELFF. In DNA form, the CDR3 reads TGCAGCGTTGGGACAGGGTACACCGGGGAGCTGTTTTTT.

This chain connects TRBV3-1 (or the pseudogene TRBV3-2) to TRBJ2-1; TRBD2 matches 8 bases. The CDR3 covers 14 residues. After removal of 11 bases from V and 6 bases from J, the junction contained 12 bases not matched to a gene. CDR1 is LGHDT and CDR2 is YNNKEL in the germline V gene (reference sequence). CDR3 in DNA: TGTGCCTCTCGAAACGGGGGGGGCGGCAATGAGCAGTTCTTC. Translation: CASRNGGGGNEQFF.

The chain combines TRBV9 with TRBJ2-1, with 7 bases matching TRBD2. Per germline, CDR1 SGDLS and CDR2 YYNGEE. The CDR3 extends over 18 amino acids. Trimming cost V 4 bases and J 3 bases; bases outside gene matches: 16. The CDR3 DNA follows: TGTGCCAGCAGCTCGTGGATCTCCCAGCGGGAAGTCTACAATGAGCAGTTCTTC. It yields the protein CASSSWISQREVYNEQFF.

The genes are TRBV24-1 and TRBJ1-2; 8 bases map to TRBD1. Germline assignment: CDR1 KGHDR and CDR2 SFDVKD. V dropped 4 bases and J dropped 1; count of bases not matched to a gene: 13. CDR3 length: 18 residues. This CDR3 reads CATSEFWTGSKINYGYTF. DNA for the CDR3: TGTGCCACCAGTGAGTTTTGGACAGGGAGCAAAATTAACTATGGCTACACCTTC.

The CDR3 DNA is TGTGCCAGCAGCTTAGTACAGGGCAGGGGCTACACCTTC. It translates to CASSLVQGRGYTF. The genes are TRBV7-8 and TRBJ1-2; D may be TRBD1 (6 bases). V shed 1 base and J shed 8 bases, with 11 bases lying between them. Germline values: CDR1 SGHVS, CDR2 FQNEAQ. The CDR3 runs 13 residues.

The CDR3 bases are TGTGCCAGCAGTTTGCGGGGACTAGCGCCATCCTACGAGCAGTACTTC. Protein: CASSLRGLAPSYEQYF. V is TRBV6-2 or TRBV6-3 and J is TRBJ2-7; 10 bases are a match to TRBD2. The CDR3 runs to 16 residues. Germline V CDR1 and CDR2: MNHEY, SVGEGT. V lost 4 bases to trimming and J lost 1 base; unmatched junction nucleotides: 7.

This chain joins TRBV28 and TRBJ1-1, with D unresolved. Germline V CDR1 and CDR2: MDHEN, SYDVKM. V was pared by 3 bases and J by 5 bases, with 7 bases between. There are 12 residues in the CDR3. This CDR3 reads CASSFIETEAFF. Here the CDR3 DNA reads TGTGCCAGCAGTTTTATTGAGACTGAAGCTTTCTTT. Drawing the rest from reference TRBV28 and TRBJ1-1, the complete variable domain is DVKVTQSSRYLVKRTGEKVFLECVQDMDHENMFWYRQDPGLGLRLIYFSYDVKMKEKGDIPEGYSVSREKKERFSLILESASTNQTSMYLCASSFIETEAFFGQGTRLTVV.

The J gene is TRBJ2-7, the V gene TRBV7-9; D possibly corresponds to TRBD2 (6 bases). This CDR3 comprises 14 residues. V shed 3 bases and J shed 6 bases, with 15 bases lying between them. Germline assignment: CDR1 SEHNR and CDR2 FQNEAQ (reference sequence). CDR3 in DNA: TGTGCCAGCAGCTTGGCGGGAACCATGGGCGAGCAGTACTTC. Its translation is CASSLAGTMGEQYF.

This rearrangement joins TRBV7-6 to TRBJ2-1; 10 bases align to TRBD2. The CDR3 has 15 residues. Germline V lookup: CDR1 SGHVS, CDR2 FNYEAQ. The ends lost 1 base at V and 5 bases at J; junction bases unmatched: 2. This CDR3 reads CASSLVAGGHNEQFF. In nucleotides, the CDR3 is TGTGCCAGCAGCTTAGTAGCGGGGGGTCACAATGAGCAGTTCTTC.

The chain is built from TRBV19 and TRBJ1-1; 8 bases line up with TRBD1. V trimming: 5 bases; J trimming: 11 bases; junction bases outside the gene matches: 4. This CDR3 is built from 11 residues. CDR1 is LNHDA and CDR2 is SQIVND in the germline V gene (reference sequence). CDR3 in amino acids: CASSATGAAFF. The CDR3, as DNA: TGTGCCAGTAGTGCGACAGGGGCGGCTTTCTTT.

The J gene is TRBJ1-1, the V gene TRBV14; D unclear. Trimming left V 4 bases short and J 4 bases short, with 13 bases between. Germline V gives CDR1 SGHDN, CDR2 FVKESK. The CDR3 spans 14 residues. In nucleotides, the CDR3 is TGTGCCAGCAGCCCCTGGACGGGAAGCACTGAAGCTTTCTTT. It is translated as CASSPWTGSTEAFF. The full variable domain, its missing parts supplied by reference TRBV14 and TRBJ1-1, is EAGVTQFPSHSVIEKGQTVTLRCDPISGHDNLYWYRRVMGKEIKFLLHFVKESKQDESGMPNNRFLAERTGGTYSTLKVQPAELEDSGVYFCASSPWTGSTEAFFGQGTRLTVV.

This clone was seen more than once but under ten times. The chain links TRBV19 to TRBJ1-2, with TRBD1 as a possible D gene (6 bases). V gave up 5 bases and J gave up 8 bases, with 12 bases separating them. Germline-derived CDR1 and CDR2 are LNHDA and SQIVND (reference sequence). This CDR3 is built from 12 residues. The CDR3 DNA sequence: TGTGCCAGTAGTTTTACAGGGTCCGGCTACACCTTC. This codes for CASSFTGSGYTF.

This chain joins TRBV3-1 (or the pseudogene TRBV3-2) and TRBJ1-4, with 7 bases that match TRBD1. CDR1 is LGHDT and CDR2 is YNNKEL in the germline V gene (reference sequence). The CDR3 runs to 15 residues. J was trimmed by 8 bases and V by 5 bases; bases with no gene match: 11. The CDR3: CASSEGVTGVEKLFF. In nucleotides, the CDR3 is TGTGCCAGCAGCGAAGGGGTCACAGGGGTCGAAAAACTGTTTTTT.

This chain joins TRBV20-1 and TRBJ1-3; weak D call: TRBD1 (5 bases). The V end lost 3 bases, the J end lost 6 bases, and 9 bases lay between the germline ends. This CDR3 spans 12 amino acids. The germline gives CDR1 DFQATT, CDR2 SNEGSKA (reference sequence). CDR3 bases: TGCAGTGCTAGTCAGGGCGAAAACACCATATATTTT. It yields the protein CSASQGENTIYF.

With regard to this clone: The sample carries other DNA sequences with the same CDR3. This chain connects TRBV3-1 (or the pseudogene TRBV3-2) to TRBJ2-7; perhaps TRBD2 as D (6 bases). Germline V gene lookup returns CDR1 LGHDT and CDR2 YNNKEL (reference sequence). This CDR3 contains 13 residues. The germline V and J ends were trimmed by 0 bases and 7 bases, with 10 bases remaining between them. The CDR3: CASSQDWGGEQYF. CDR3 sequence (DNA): TGTGCCAGCAGCCAAGATTGGGGAGGTGAGCAGTACTTC.

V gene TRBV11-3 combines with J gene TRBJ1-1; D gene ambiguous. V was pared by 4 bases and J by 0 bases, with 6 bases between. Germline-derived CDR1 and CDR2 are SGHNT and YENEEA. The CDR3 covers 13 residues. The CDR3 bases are TGTGCCAGCAGCTACAGAGTGAACACTGAAGCTTTCTTT. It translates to CASSYRVNTEAFF.

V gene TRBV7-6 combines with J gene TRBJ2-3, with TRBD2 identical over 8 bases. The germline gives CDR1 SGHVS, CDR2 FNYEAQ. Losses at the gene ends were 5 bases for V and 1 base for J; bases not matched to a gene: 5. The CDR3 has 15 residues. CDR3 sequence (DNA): TGTGCCAGCAGCCCCAATAGCGGGGGCACAGATACGCAGTATTTT. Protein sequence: CASSPNSGGTDTQYF.

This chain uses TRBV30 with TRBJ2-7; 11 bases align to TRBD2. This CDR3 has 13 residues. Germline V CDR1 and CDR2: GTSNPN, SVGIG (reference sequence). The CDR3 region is CAPLLAGACEQYF. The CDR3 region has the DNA TGTGCACCCTTACTAGCGGGAGCTTGCGAGCAGTACTTC.

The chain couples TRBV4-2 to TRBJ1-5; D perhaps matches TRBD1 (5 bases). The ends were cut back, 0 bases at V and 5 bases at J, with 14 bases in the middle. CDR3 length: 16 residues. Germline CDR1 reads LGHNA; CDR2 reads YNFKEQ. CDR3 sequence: CASSQEGGQGYQPQHF. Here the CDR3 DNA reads TGTGCCAGCAGCCAAGAAGGTGGGCAGGGTTATCAGCCCCAGCATTTT.

The CDR3 reads CASTFLAADEQYF. CDR3 coding DNA: TGTGCCAGCACCTTCTTGGCGGCGGACGAGCAGTACTTC. The chain combines TRBV2 with TRBJ2-7, with D unclear. The CDR3 extends over 13 amino acids. Germline loops: CDR1 SNHLY, CDR2 FYNNEI. V was shortened by 7 bases and J by 5 bases, with 15 bases between the two germline ends.

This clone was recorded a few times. This CDR3 reads CSVGYSAYEQYF. CDR3 bases: TGCAGCGTTGGTTACAGTGCCTACGAGCAGTACTTC. This chain links TRBV29-1 with TRBJ2-7; D unclear. The CDR3 runs 12 residues. Per the germline V gene, CDR1 is SQVTM and CDR2 is ANQGSEA. The V and J ends lost 4 bases and 2 bases respectively, with 9 bases between them.

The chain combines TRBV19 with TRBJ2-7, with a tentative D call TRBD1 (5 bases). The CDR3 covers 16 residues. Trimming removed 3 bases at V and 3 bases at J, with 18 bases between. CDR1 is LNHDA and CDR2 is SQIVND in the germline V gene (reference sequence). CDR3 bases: TGTGCCAGTAGTATGGGGCCCAACGGGTTCTACTACGAGCAGTACTTC. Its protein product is CASSMGPNGFYYEQYF.

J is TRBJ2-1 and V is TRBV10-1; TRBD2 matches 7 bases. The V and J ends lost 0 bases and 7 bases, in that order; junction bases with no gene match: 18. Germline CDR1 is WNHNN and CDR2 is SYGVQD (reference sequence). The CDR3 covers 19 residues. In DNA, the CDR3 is TGCGCCAGCAGTGAGTCGAGACTAGCACTGACCCTGACCCGGAATGAGCAGTTCTTC. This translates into CASSESRLALTLTRNEQFF.

The CDR3 region has the DNA TGTGCCAGTAGTATAGATGTTCCGGGTCAGCCCCAGCATTTT. This gives the protein CASSIDVPGQPQHF. This sequence joins TRBV19 and TRBJ1-5, with D unresolved. CDR1 LNHDA and CDR2 SQIVND come from the germline V gene (reference sequence). This CDR3 spans 14 amino acids. V was clipped by 0 bases and J by 6 bases, with 9 bases between them.